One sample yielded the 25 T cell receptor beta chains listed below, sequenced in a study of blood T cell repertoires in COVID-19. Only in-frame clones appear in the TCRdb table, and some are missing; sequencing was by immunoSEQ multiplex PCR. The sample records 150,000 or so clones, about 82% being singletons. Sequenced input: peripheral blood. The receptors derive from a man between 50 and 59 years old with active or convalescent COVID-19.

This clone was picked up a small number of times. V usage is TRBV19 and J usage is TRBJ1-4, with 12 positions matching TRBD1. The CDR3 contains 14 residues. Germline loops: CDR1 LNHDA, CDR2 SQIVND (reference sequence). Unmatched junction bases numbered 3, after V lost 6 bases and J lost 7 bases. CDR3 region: CASSRDRGPEKLFF. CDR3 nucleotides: TGTGCCAGTAGCAGGGACAGGGGGCCTGAAAAACTGTTTTTT.

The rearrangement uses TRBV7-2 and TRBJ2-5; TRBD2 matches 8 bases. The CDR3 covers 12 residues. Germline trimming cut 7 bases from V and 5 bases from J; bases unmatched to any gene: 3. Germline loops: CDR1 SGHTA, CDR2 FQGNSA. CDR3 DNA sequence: TGTGCCAGCACTCGGGGGGGGGAGACCCAGTACTTC. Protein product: CASTRGGETQYF. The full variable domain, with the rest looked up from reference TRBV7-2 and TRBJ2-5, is GAGVSQSPSNKVTEKGKDVELRCDPISGHTALYWYRQSLGQGLEFLIYFQGNSAPDKSGLPSDRFSAERTGGSVSTLTIQRTQQEDSAVYLCASTRGGETQYFGPGTRLLVL.

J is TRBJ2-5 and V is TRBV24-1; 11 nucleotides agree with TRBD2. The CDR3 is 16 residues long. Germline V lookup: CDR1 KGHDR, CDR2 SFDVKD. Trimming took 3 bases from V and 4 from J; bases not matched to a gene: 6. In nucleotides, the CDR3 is TGTGCCACCAGTGATGCTGGACTAGCGGGCCCAGAGACCCAGTACTTC. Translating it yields CATSDAGLAGPETQYF.

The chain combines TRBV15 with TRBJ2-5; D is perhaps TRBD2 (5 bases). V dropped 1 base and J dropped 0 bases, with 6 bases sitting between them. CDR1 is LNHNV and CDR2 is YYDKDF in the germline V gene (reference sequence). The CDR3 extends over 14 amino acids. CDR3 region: CATSRAGYQETQYF. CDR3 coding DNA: TGTGCCACCAGCAGAGCGGGGTACCAAGAGACCCAGTACTTC.

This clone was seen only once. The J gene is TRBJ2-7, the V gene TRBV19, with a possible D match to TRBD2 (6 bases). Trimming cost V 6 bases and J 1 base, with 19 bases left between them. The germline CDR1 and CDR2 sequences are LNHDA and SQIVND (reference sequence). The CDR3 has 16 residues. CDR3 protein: CASSKVYSRGSYEQYF. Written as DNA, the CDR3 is TGTGCCAGTAGCAAAGTATATTCGCGGGGTTCCTACGAGCAGTACTTC.

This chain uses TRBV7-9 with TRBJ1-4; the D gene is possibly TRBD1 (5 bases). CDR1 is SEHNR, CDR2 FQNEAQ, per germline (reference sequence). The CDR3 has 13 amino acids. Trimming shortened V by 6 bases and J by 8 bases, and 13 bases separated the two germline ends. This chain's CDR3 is CASRSGGEEKLFF. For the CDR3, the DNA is TGTGCCAGCAGGTCAGGAGGGGAAGAAAAACTGTTTTTT.

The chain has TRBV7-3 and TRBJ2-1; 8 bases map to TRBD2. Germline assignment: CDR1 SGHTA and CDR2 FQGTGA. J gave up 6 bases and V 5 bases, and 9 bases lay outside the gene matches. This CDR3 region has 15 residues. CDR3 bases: TGTGCCAGCAGCCCTAGCGGGTCCCCAATCAATGAGCAGTTCTTC. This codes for CASSPSGSPINEQFF.

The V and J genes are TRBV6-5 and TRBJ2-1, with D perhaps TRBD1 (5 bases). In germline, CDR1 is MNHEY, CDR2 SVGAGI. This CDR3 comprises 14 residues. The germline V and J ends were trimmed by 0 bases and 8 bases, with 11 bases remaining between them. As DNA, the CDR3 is TGTGCCAGCAGTTACTCGGATAGGGGCCATGAGCAGTTCTTC. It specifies CASSYSDRGHEQFF.

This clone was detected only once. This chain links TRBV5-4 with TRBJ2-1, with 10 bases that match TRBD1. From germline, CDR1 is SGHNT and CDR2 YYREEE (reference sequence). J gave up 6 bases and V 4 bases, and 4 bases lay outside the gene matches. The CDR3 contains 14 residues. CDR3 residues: CASSGGTGVNEQFF. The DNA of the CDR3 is TGTGCCAGCAGCGGCGGGACAGGGGTCAATGAGCAGTTCTTC.

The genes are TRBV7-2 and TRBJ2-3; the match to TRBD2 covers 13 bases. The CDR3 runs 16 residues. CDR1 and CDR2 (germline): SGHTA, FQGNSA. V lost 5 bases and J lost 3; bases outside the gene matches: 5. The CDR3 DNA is TGTGCCAGCAGCCCGTGGACTAGCGGGAGAACAGATACGCAGTATTTT. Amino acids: CASSPWTSGRTDTQYF.

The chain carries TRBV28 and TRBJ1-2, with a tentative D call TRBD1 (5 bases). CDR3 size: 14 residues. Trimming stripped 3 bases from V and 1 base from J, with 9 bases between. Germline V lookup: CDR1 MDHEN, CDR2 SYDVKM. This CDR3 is CASSFGRVNYGYTF. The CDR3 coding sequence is TGTGCCAGCAGTTTCGGCAGGGTTAACTATGGCTACACCTTC.

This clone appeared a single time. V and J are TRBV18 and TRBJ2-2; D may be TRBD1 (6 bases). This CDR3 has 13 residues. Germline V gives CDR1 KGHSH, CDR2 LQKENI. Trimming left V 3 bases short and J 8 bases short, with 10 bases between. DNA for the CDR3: TGTGCCAGCTCACCCGGCGGACAGGGGGAGCTGTTTTTT. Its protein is CASSPGGQGELFF.

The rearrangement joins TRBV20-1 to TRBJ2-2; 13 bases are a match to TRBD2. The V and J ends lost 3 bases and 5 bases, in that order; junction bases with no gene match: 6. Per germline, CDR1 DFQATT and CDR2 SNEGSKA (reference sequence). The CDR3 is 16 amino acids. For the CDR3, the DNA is TGCAGTGCTAGTGGACTAGCGGGGGAAGGTACCGGGGAGCTGTTTTTT. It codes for CSASGLAGEGTGELFF.

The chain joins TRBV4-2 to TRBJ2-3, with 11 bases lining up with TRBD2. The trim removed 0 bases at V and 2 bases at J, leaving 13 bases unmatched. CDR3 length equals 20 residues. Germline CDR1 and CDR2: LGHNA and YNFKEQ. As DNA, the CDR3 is TGTGCCAGCAGCCAAGATCGTAGCGGGGGGGCGCGGGGCTACACAGATACGCAGTATTTT. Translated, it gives CASSQDRSGGARGYTDTQYF.

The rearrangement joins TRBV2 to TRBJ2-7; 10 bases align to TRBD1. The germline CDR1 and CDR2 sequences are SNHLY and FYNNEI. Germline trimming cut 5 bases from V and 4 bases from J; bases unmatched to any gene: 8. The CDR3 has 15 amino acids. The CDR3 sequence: CASSLTTGGSYEQYF. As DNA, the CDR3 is TGTGCCAGCAGTCTTACGACAGGGGGCTCGTACGAGCAGTACTTC.

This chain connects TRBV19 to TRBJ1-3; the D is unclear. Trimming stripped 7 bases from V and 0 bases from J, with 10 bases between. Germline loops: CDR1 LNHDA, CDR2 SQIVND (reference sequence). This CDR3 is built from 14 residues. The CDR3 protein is CASTPQFSGNTIYF. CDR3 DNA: TGTGCCAGTACCCCACAGTTCTCTGGAAACACCATATATTTT.

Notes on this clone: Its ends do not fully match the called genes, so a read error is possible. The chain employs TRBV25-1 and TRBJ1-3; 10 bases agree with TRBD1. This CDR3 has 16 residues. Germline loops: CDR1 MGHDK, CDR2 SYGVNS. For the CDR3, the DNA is TGTGCCAGCACTGAAAGGGACAGGGGAGCTGGAAACACCATATATTTT. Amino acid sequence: CASTERDRGAGNTIYF.

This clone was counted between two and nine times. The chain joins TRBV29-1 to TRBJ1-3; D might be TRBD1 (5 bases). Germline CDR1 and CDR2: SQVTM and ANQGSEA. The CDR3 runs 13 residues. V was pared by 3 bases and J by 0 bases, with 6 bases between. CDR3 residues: CSVEGLSGNTIYF. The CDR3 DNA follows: TGCAGCGTTGAGGGACTCTCTGGAAACACCATATATTTT.

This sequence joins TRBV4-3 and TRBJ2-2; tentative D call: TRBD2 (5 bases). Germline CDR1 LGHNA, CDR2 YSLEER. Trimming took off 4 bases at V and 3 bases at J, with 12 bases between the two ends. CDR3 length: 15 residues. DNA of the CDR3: TGCGCCAGCAGCCCGAGCGGCACGGACACCGGGGAGCTGTTTTTT. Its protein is CASSPSGTDTGELFF.

For the CDR3, the DNA is TGTGCCAGTAACGGGGGGCCGGTCGGGGAGCTGTTTTTT. Translated: CASNGGPVGELFF. V is TRBV19 and J is TRBJ2-2; a possible D gene is TRBD2 (7 bases). The CDR3 is 13 residues long. Germline CDR1 LNHDA, CDR2 SQIVND (reference sequence). Trimming cost V 7 bases and J 7 bases, with 13 bases left between them.

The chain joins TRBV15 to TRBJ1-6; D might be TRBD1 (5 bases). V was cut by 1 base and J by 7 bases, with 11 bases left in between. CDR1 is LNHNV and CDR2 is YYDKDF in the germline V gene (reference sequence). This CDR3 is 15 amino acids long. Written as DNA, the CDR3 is TGTGCCACCAGCAGAGTGGTGGGGCTGAATTCACCCCTCCACTTT. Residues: CATSRVVGLNSPLHF.

The CDR3 here is CASSLGGGASTDTQYF. CDR3 sequence (DNA): TGTGCCAGCAGCTTGGGCGGGGGAGCTAGCACAGATACGCAGTATTTT. This chain joins TRBV5-4 and TRBJ2-3; TRBD2 matches 7 bases. Germline CDR1 reads SGHNT; CDR2 reads YYREEE (reference sequence). With 0 bases clipped from V and 0 bases from J, the junction kept 4 bases outside the gene matches. CDR3 length equals 16 residues.

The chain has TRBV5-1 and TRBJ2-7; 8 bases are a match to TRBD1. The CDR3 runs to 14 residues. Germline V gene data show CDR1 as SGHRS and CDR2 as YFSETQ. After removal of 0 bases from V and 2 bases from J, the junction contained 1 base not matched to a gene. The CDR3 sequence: CASSLGRGPYEQYF. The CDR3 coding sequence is TGCGCCAGCAGCTTGGGCAGGGGGCCCTACGAGCAGTACTTC.

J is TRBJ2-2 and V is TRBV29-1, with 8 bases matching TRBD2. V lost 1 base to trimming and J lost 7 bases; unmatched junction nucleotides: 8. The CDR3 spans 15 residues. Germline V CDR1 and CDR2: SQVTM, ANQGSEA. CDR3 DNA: TGCAGCGTTGAAGCGGCAGCGGGAGATTACGGGGAGCTGTTTTTT. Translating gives CSVEAAAGDYGELFF.

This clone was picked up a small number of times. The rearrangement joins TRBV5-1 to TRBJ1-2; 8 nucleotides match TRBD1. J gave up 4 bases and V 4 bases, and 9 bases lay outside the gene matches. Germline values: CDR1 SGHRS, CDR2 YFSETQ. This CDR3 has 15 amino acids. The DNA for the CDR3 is TGCGCCAGCAGCCCGGATACCGGGACAGGCTATGGCTACACCTTC. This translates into CASSPDTGTGYGYTF.